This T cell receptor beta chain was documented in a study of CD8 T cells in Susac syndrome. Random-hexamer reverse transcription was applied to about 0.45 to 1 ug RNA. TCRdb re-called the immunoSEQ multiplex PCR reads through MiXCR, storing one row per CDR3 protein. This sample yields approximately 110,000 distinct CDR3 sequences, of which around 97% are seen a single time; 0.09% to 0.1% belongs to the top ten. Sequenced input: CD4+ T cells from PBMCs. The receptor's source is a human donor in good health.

The CDR3 DNA sequence: TGTGCCAGCAGATTGGAGACCCAGTACTTC. Protein sequence: CASRLETQYF. The chain couples TRBV7-2 to TRBJ2-5, with D hard to call. Germline V gene lookup returns CDR1 SGHTA and CDR2 FQGNSA. The germline V and J ends were trimmed by 6 bases and 5 bases, with 4 bases remaining between them. This CDR3 is 10 amino acids long.